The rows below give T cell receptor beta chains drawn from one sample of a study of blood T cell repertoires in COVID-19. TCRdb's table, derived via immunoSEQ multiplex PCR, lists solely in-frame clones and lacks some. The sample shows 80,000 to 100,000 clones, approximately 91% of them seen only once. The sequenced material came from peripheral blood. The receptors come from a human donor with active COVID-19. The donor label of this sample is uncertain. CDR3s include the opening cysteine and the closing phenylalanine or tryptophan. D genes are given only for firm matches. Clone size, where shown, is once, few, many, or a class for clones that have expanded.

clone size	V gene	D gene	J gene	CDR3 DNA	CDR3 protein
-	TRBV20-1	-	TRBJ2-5	TGCAGTGCAACCAAGCAAGGGGTAGAGTACTTC	CSATKQGVEYF
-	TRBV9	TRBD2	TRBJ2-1	TGTGCCAGCAGCGTAGCGGTGAGCGGGGGGGCCCCCGACAATGAGCAGTTCTTC	CASSVAVSGGAPDNEQFF
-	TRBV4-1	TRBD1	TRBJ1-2	TGCGCCAGCAGCCAAGGACAGGGGGCAGGAGGCTACACCTTC	CASSQGQGAGGYTF
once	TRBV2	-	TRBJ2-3	TGTGCCAGCAGTGAATTAGCTATCACAGATACGCAGTATTTT	CASSELAITDTQYF
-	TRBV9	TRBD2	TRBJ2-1	TGTGCCAGCAGCCCCCGGACTAGTGGGAGCTACAATGAGCAGTTCTTC	CASSPRTSGSYNEQFF
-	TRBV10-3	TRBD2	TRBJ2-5	TGTGCCATCAGTGAGGGGGGGGAGAGGGGCGAAGAGACCCAGTACTTC	CAISEGGERGEETQYF
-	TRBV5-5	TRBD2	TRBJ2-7	TGTGCCAGCAGCAACATGGGGGGGAGTAGGCCCGAGCAGTACTTC	CASSNMGGSRPEQYF
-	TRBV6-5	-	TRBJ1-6	TGTGCCAGCATCGGGGAAGATAATTCACCCCTCCACTTT	CASIGEDNSPLHF
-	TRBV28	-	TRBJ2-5	TGTGCCAGTACTGCTTCCCAAGAGACCCAGTACTTC	CASTASQETQYF
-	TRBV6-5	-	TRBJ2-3	TGTGCCAGCAGTTCCGACGAGGGACACACAGATACGCAGTATTTT	CASSSDEGHTDTQYF
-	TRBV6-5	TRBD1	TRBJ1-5	TGTGCCAGCATATACAGGGGGGGTCAGCCCCAGCATTTT	CASIYRGGQPQHF
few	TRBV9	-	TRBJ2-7	TGTGCCAGCAGTACAGGCTACGAGCAGTACTTC	CASSTGYEQYF
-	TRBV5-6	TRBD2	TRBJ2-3	TGTGCCAGCAGCTTGACGCGACGGACTAGCGGGGGTGATACGCAGTATTTT	CASSLTRRTSGGDTQYF
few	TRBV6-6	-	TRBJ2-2	TGTGCCAGCACTAACCCAGAGGGGGCCGGGGAGCTGTTTTTT	CASTNPEGAGELFF
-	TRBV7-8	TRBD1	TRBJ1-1	TGTGCCAGCAGTTACCGGGACAGGGTGAACACTGAAGCTTTCTTT	CASSYRDRVNTEAFF
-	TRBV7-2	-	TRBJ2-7	TGTGCCAGCAGCTTAGGGTATTCGCGGGATGGCTCCTACGAGCAGTACTTC	CASSLGYSRDGSYEQYF
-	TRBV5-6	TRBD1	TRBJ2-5	TGTGCCAGCAGCTTAAGGGACAGGGGTATTCAAGAGACCCAGTACTTC	CASSLRDRGIQETQYF
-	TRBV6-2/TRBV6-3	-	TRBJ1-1	TGTGCCAGCAGTTTAACGTACATGAACACTGAAGCTTTCTTT	CASSLTYMNTEAFF
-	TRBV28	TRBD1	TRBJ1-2	TGTGCCAGCAGTTTAACCCGGGACAGGGTCTTC	CASSLTRDRVF